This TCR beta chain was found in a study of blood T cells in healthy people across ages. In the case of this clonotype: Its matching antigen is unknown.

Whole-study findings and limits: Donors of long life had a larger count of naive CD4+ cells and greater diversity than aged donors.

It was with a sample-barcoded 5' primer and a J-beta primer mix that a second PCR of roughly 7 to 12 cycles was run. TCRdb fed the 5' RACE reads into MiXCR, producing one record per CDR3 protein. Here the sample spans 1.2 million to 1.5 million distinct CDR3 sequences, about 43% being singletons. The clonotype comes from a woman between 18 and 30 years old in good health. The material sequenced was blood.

The CDR3 DNA reads as TGCGCCAGCAGCTTGGCTCCGGGACTCTATGGCTACACCTTC. As protein: CASSLAPGLYGYTF. The V call is TRBV5-1, the J call TRBJ1-2; tentative D call: TRBD1 (5 bases). Trimming removed 0 bases at V and 4 bases at J, with 10 bases between. The length of the CDR3 is 14 residues. Germline V gene data show CDR1 as SGHRS and CDR2 as YFSETQ.